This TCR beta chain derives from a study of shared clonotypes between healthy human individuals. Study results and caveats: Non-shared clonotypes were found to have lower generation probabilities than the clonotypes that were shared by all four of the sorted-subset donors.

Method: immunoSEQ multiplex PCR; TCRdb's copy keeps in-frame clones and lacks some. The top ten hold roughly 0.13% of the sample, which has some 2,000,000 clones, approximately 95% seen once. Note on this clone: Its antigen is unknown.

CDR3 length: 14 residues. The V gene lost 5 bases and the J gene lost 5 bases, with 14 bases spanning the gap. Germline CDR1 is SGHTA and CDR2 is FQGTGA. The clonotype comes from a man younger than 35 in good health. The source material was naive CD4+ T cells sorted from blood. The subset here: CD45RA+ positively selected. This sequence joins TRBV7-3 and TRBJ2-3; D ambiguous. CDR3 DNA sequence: TGTGCCAGCAGCACTCGTTCAGGTGGAGATACGCAGTATTTT. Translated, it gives CASSTRSGGDTQYF.